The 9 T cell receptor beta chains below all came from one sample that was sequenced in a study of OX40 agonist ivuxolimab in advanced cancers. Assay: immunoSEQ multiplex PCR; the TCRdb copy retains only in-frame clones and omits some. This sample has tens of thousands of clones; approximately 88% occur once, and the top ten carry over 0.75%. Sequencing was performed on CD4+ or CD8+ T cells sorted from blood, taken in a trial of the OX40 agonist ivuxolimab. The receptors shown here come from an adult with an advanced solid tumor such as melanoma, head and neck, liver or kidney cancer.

The CDR3 spells CASSLETSGRAPHAQYF. The CDR3 DNA follows: TGTGCCAGCAGCTTAGAGACTAGCGGGAGGGCCCCACATGCCCAGTACTTC. V gene TRBV7-7 combines with J gene TRBJ2-5, with 14 bases identical to TRBD2. This CDR3 has 17 amino acids. Germline loops: CDR1 SSHAT, CDR2 FNYEAQ (reference sequence). J was trimmed by 9 bases and V by 1 base; bases with no gene match: 10.

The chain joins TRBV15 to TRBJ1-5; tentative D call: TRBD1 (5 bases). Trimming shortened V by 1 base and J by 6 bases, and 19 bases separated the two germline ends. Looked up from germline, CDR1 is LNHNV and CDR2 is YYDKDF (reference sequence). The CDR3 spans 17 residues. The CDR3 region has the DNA TGTGCCACCAGCAGAGGTCTCCGTTCCGGGGCATCTCAGCCCCAGCATTTT. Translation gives CATSRGLRSGASQPQHF.

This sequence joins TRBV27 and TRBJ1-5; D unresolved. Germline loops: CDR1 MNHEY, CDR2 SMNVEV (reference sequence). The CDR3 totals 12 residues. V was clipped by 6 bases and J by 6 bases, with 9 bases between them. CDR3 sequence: CASSQGSQPQHF. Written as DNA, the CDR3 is TGTGCCAGCAGCCAAGGCAGTCAGCCCCAGCATTTT.

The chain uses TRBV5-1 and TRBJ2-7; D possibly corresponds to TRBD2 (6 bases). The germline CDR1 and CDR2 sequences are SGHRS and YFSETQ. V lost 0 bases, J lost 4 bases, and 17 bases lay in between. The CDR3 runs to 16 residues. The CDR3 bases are TGCGCCAGCAGCTTGGGGGGACTTAGGGCGCAGTACGAGCAGTACTTC. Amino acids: CASSLGGLRAQYEQYF.

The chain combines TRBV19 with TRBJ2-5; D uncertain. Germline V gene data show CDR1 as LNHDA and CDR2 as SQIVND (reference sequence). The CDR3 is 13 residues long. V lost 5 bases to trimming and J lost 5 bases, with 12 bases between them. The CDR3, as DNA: TGTGCCAGTAGTCCCGCGCGTGGGGAGACCCAGTACTTC. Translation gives CASSPARGETQYF.

The CDR3 protein is CASSPRRFADTQYF. CDR3 nucleotide sequence: TGTGCCAGCAGCCCCCGGCGCTTTGCAGATACGCAGTATTTT. The chain joins TRBV7-8 to TRBJ2-3, with D uncertain. Per germline, CDR1 SGHVS and CDR2 FQNEAQ. The CDR3 is 14 residues long. Trimming took 5 bases from V and 4 from J, leaving 13 bases between them. Full variable domain (outside the CDR3, taken from reference TRBV7-8 and TRBJ2-3): GAGVSQSPRYKVAKRGQDVALRCDPISGHVSLFWYQQALGQGPEFLTYFQNEAQLDKSGLPSDRFFAERPEGSVSTLKIQRTQQEDSAVYLCASSPRRFADTQYFGPGTRLTVL.

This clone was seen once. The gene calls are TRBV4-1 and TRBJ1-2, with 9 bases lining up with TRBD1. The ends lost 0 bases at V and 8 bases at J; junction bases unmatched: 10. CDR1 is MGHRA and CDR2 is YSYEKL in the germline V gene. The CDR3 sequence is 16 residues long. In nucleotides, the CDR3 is TGCGCCAGCAGCCAAGATCCAACACAGGGGGCCTCCGGCTACACCTTC. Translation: CASSQDPTQGASGYTF.

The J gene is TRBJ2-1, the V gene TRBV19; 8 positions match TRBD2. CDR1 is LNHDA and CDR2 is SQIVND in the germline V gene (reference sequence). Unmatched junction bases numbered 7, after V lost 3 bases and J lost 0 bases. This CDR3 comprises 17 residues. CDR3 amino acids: CASSMGASGFSYNEQFF. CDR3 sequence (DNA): TGTGCCAGTAGTATGGGGGCTAGCGGGTTCTCCTACAATGAGCAGTTCTTC.

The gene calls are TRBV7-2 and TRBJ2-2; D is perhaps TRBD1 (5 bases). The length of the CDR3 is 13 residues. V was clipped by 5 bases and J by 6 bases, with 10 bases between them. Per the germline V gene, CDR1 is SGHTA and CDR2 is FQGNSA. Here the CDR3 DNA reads TGTGCCAGCAGCCCGGACATGTCCGGGGAGCTGTTTTTT. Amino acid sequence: CASSPDMSGELFF.